This passage covers 30 T cell receptor beta chains from one sample sequenced in a study of blood T cell repertoires in COVID-19. The data were produced by immunoSEQ multiplex PCR, yet TCRdb's version contains in-frame clones alone and is incomplete. Of roughly 80,000 clones in the sample, about nine tenths were seen once. Sequenced input: peripheral blood. These receptors were taken from a man aged 50-60 years with COVID-19, enrolled during active disease.

The V gene is TRBV9, the J gene TRBJ1-4; 7 bases align to TRBD1. The CDR3 is 16 amino acids. Germline V CDR1 and CDR2: SGDLS, YYNGEE. The ends lost 3 bases at V and 5 bases at J; junction bases unmatched: 10. CDR3 residues: CASSGNQGDFNEKLFF. The CDR3, as DNA: TGTGCCAGCAGCGGAAACCAGGGGGACTTCAATGAAAAACTGTTTTTT.

The chain couples TRBV4-3 to TRBJ2-7; no definite D call. The CDR3 contains 14 residues. Between the trimmed V and J ends, which lost 0 bases and 2 bases, there was a span of 8 bases. CDR1 LGHNA and CDR2 YSLEER come from the germline V gene. CDR3 in amino acids: CASSQDSQTYEQYF. CDR3 coding DNA: TGCGCCAGCAGCCAAGATAGCCAGACCTACGAGCAGTACTTC.

The rearrangement links TRBV7-2 to TRBJ1-1; D is ambiguous. V shed 1 base and J shed 4 bases, with 7 bases lying between them. In germline, CDR1 is SGHTA, CDR2 FQGNSA. The CDR3 runs 13 residues. CDR3 DNA: TGTGCCAGCAGCTTAGAGATGAGCACTGAAGCTTTCTTT. This translates into CASSLEMSTEAFF.

This chain uses TRBV24-1 with TRBJ2-3; tentative D call: TRBD1 (5 bases). The CDR3 spans 18 residues. The germline V gene has CDR1 KGHDR and CDR2 SFDVKD. Trimming shortened V by 6 bases and J by 0 bases, and 21 bases separated the two germline ends. The CDR3 is CATSTTQGARASTDTQYF. CDR3 DNA: TGTGCCACCAGTACCACCCAAGGGGCACGAGCTAGCACAGATACGCAGTATTTT.

The rearrangement uses TRBV11-2 and TRBJ1-1, with unresolved D. The V end lost 3 bases, the J end lost 1 base, and 15 bases lay between the germline ends. Germline CDR1 SGHAT, CDR2 FQNNGV. The CDR3 loop spans 16 amino acids. The CDR3: CASSFAGNGWNTEAFF. The CDR3 DNA reads as TGTGCCAGCAGCTTCGCCGGGAATGGCTGGAACACTGAAGCTTTCTTT. The entire variable domain, with the rest obtained from reference TRBV11-2 and TRBJ1-1, is as follows: EAGVAQSPRYKIIEKRQSVAFWCNPISGHATLYWYQQILGQGPKLLIQFQNNGVVDDSQLPKDRFSAERLKGVDSTLKIQPAKLEDSAVYLCASSFAGNGWNTEAFFGQGTRLTVV.

This clone came up a few times. V is TRBV19 and J is TRBJ1-1; D not resolved. The CDR3 has 14 amino acids. Germline V CDR1 and CDR2: LNHDA, SQIVND (reference sequence). The V end lost 1 base, the J end lost 1 base, and 7 bases lay between the germline ends. CDR3 bases: TGTGCCAGTAGTATAGGACTTTCGAACACTGAAGCTTTCTTT. Translating gives CASSIGLSNTEAFF.

This rearrangement joins TRBV29-1 to TRBJ1-1; 9 positions match TRBD1. This CDR3 region has 14 residues. V lost 3 bases to trimming and J lost 5 bases; unmatched junction nucleotides: 7. CDR1 is SQVTM and CDR2 is ANQGSEA in the germline V gene. In nucleotides, the CDR3 is TGCAGCGTTGACTTCGGACAGGGGCGTACTGAAGCTTTCTTT. It is translated as CSVDFGQGRTEAFF.

This chain's CDR3 is CASSNRGDYEQYF. CDR3 nucleotide sequence: TGTGCCAGCAGTAACAGGGGTGACTACGAGCAGTACTTC. This chain uses TRBV9 with TRBJ2-7; 7 bases align to TRBD1. Germline V gene data show CDR1 as SGDLS and CDR2 as YYNGEE. This CDR3 contains 13 residues. Losses at the gene ends were 5 bases for V and 3 bases for J; bases not matched to a gene: 5.

V gene TRBV5-1 combines with J gene TRBJ2-1, with D perhaps TRBD2 (5 bases). The V gene lost 0 bases and the J gene lost 7 bases, with 14 bases spanning the gap. The CDR3 contains 15 residues. Looked up from germline, CDR1 is SGHRS and CDR2 is YFSETQ. CDR3 residues: CASSLDGPRGNEQFF. The CDR3 DNA sequence: TGCGCCAGCAGCTTGGATGGGCCCCGAGGGAATGAGCAGTTCTTC.

The chain carries TRBV5-4 and TRBJ2-1; D remains unclear. The CDR3 is made up of 16 amino acids. With 2 bases removed from V and 4 bases from J, the gap between germline ends came to 16 bases. Germline CDR1 is SGHNT and CDR2 is YYREEE (reference sequence). CDR3 in DNA: TGTGCCAGCAGCTTCGGCGGTATCAATACGTACAATGAGCAGTTCTTC. It yields the protein CASSFGGINTYNEQFF.

In DNA, the CDR3 is TGCAGCGTCGAAACAATTACAGGGGCTAAAGCGGGTGAGCAGTACTTC. Translation gives CSVETITGAKAGEQYF. This chain connects TRBV29-1 to TRBJ2-7, with TRBD1 as a possible D gene (7 bases). CDR3 size: 16 residues. Germline lookup yields CDR1 SQVTM and CDR2 ANQGSEA. The V gene lost 6 bases and the J gene lost 7 bases, with 28 bases spanning the gap.

This clone occurred once. V and J are TRBV5-6 and TRBJ2-1; TRBD2 agrees at 11 bases. CDR3 size: 16 residues. CDR1 and CDR2 (germline): SGHDT, YYEEEE. Unmatched junction bases numbered 7, after V lost 4 bases and J lost 4 bases. The CDR3 loop is CASSGPGTSGYNEQFF. The CDR3 coding sequence is TGTGCCAGCAGCGGGCCAGGGACTAGCGGTTACAATGAGCAGTTCTTC.

This clone was observed a few times. The V and J genes are TRBV4-2 and TRBJ2-5, with D maybe TRBD1 (6 bases). Between the trimmed V and J ends, which lost 0 bases and 0 bases, there was a span of 8 bases. The CDR3 length is 15 residues. Per germline, CDR1 LGHNA and CDR2 YNFKEQ. As DNA, the CDR3 is TGTGCCAGCAGCCAAGATGGACAGAACCAAGAGACCCAGTACTTC. It encodes CASSQDGQNQETQYF.

This clone was seen once. The V call is TRBV5-1, the J call TRBJ2-5; tentative D call: TRBD2 (6 bases). CDR3 length: 14 amino acids. V shed 4 bases and J shed 2 bases, with 12 bases lying between them. In germline, CDR1 is SGHRS, CDR2 YFSETQ. The CDR3 protein is CASSTGRGQETQYF. The CDR3, as DNA: TGCGCCAGCAGCACGGGTCGGGGGCAAGAGACCCAGTACTTC.

The chain uses TRBV3-1 (or the pseudogene TRBV3-2) and TRBJ2-7, with TRBD2 matching 10 bases. The CDR3 sequence is 15 residues long. J was trimmed by 2 bases and V by 6 bases; bases with no gene match: 7. The germline CDR1 and CDR2 sequences are LGHDT and YNNKEL (reference sequence). In DNA, the CDR3 is TGTGCCAGCAGGTCGACTAGCGGGCGACCCTACGAGCAGTACGTC. As protein: CASRSTSGRPYEQYV.

J is TRBJ1-5 and V is TRBV19; D possibly corresponds to TRBD1 (5 bases). There are 14 residues in the CDR3. Germline loops: CDR1 LNHDA, CDR2 SQIVND (reference sequence). Trimming cost V 5 bases and J 6 bases, with 14 bases left between them. The chain's CDR3 is CASSESGSPQPQHF. DNA for the CDR3: TGTGCCAGTAGTGAGTCAGGGTCCCCTCAGCCCCAGCATTTT.

This clone has only one observation. The V and J genes are TRBV5-1 and TRBJ2-2, with 11 bases fitting TRBD1. The V segment lost 0 bases and the J segment 7 bases; nucleotides outside the gene matches: 14. This CDR3 is built from 19 residues. In germline, CDR1 is SGHRS, CDR2 YFSETQ. The DNA of the CDR3 is TGCGCCAGCAGCTTGGCCCCCCTTACGGACAGGGGGCGTAGCGGGGAGCTGTTTTTT. Translating gives CASSLAPLTDRGRSGELFF.

The CDR3 DNA sequence: TGCGCCAGCAGCCAAGATTTTGCGGGAGTGGAAAATACGCAGTATTTT. Its translation: CASSQDFAGVENTQYF. V gene TRBV4-3 combines with J gene TRBJ2-3; 7 nucleotides line up with TRBD2. Germline V gene sequence: CDR1 LGHNA, CDR2 YSLEER. The CDR3 totals 16 residues. The J segment lost 7 bases and the V segment lost 0 bases, leaving 10 bases of the junction unmatched.

There are a few counts of this clone. The chain links TRBV27 to TRBJ2-3; D is possibly TRBD2 (6 bases). V was shortened by 5 bases and J by 7 bases, with 19 bases between the two germline ends. Looked up from germline, CDR1 is MNHEY and CDR2 is SMNVEV (reference sequence). The CDR3 contains 15 residues. The CDR3 bases are TGTGCCAGCAGTGGAGGGAGCGTCGGCCTCCATACGCAGTATTTT. Translated: CASSGGSVGLHTQYF.

This chain joins TRBV5-1 and TRBJ2-7; 7 nucleotides align to TRBD1. V was pared by 5 bases and J by 3 bases, with 5 bases of the junction left unmatched. The CDR3 length is 13 residues. Germline CDR1 and CDR2: SGHRS and YFSETQ. CDR3 protein: CASRGDSYYEQYF. CDR3 DNA sequence: TGCGCCAGCAGAGGGGACAGCTACTACGAGCAGTACTTC.

V gene TRBV2 combines with J gene TRBJ1-5; TRBD1 matches at 9 bases. Germline V gives CDR1 SNHLY, CDR2 FYNNEI. The ends lost 8 bases at V and 7 bases at J; junction bases unmatched: 9. The CDR3 sequence is 14 residues long. CDR3 coding DNA: TGTGCCAGCGGTGGAGGACAGGGGAACCAGCCCCAGCATTTT. This sequence encodes CASGGGQGNQPQHF.

The V and J genes are TRBV5-1 and TRBJ2-7; TRBD2 agrees at 7 bases. Germline V gene data show CDR1 as SGHRS and CDR2 as YFSETQ. The V gene end was trimmed by 3 bases and the J gene end by 6 bases; junction bases not matched to a gene: 6. This CDR3 has 13 residues. The CDR3 nucleotides read TGCGCCAGCAGCTCCCTGGGGGGGAGCGAGCAGTACGTC. This sequence encodes CASSSLGGSEQYV.

This chain connects TRBV9 to TRBJ2-2; 8 nucleotides line up with TRBD2. This CDR3 comprises 16 residues. J lost 2 bases, V lost 0 bases, and 3 bases had no gene match. Germline CDR1 is SGDLS and CDR2 is YYNGEE. CDR3 loop: CASSVVAGGNTGELFF. The CDR3 DNA is TGTGCCAGCAGCGTAGTCGCGGGAGGAAACACCGGGGAGCTGTTTTTT.

The V gene is TRBV12-3 or TRBV12-4, the J gene TRBJ2-5; D is undetermined. V gave up 2 bases and J gave up 3 bases, with 7 bases separating them. The CDR3 extends over 13 amino acids. CDR3 coding DNA: TGTGCCAGCAGTTTAAGGCAGGAAGAGACCCAGTACTTC. Protein sequence: CASSLRQEETQYF.

The chain couples TRBV19 to TRBJ1-5, with unresolved D. This CDR3 contains 14 residues. CDR1 and CDR2 (germline): LNHDA, SQIVND (reference sequence). Trimming stripped 3 bases from V and 4 bases from J, with 10 bases between. Here the CDR3 reads CASSITYPNQPQHF. The CDR3 region has the DNA TGTGCCAGTAGTATCACCTATCCTAATCAGCCCCAGCATTTT.

This clone was counted once. The V and J genes are TRBV27 and TRBJ1-5; the match to TRBD1 covers 7 bases. CDR3 size: 14 residues. Germline V gene lookup returns CDR1 MNHEY and CDR2 SMNVEV (reference sequence). V shed 5 bases, J shed 6 bases, and the junction held 7 bases outside the gene matches. For the CDR3, the DNA is TGTGCCAGCAGTCACGGACAGGCGAGTCAGCCCCAGCATTTT. Protein sequence: CASSHGQASQPQHF.

This chain connects TRBV4-3 to TRBJ1-4, with TRBD1 as a possible D gene (5 bases). From germline, CDR1 is LGHNA and CDR2 YSLEER. The CDR3 length is 16 residues. V was clipped by 3 bases and J by 8 bases, with 19 bases between them. The chain's CDR3 is CASSHITGEKPEKLFF. The CDR3 nucleotides are TGCGCCAGCAGCCATATTACGGGGGAAAAGCCCGAAAAACTGTTTTTT.

The CDR3, as DNA: TGTGCCAGCAGCCCCCAGACTAGCGGGTACGAGCAGTACGTC. This translates into CASSPQTSGYEQYV. The gene calls are TRBV11-2 and TRBJ2-7; 10 positions match TRBD2. The CDR3 contains 14 residues. Trimming removed 5 bases from V and 4 bases from J; junction bases left unmatched: 5. The germline CDR1 and CDR2 sequences are SGHAT and FQNNGV.

This clone was observed a few times. The CDR3 bases are TGTGCCAGCAGCCCTGGCAGCCCAGGGGAAAAACTGTTTTTT. This sequence encodes CASSPGSPGEKLFF. This chain connects TRBV3-1 (or the pseudogene TRBV3-2) to TRBJ1-4; TRBD1 might be the D (5 bases). The CDR3 extends over 14 amino acids. The germline CDR1 and CDR2 sequences are LGHDT and YNNKEL (reference sequence). V lost 4 bases, J lost 8 bases, and 14 bases lay in between.

V gene TRBV7-3 combines with J gene TRBJ2-2; no clear D. Between the trimmed V and J ends, which lost 1 base and 8 bases, there was a span of 8 bases. Looked up from germline, CDR1 is SGHTA and CDR2 is FQGTGA. CDR3 length equals 13 residues. The CDR3, as DNA: TGTGCCAGCAGCTTAAGGCACCTTGGGGAGCTGTTTTTT. This codes for CASSLRHLGELFF.